One and the same sample provided the 20 T cell receptor beta chains below, sequenced in a study of long-term antiretroviral therapy in people with HIV. It was version v3.0 of the immunoSEQ assay that was run at survey level. Some clones are missing from TCRdb's copy, which holds only in-frame ones; the method was immunoSEQ multiplex PCR. The sample carries roughly 33,000 clones, about 96% recorded once. Sequenced material: unsorted PBMCs, taken 6.9 years after starting antiretroviral therapy. The receptor set was obtained from a man under 40 with HIV.

The chain uses TRBV7-2 and TRBJ2-5; 8 bases are shared with TRBD2. The germline gives CDR1 SGHTA, CDR2 FQGNSA. The length of the CDR3 is 16 residues. The V and J ends lost 5 bases and 1 base, in that order; junction bases with no gene match: 9. The CDR3 nucleotides are TGTGCCAGCAGCCCAGGACTAGCTAGGGGCCAAGAGACCCAGTACTTC. Its protein is CASSPGLARGQETQYF.

V usage is TRBV7-9 and J usage is TRBJ2-3; 10 bases agree with TRBD2. V shed 7 bases and J 1 base; nucleotides not matched to a gene: 2. The CDR3 covers 14 residues. The germline CDR1 and CDR2 sequences are SEHNR and FQNEAQ (reference sequence). The CDR3 is CASTLAGGTDTQYF. The CDR3 DNA follows: TGTGCCAGCACTCTAGCGGGGGGCACAGATACGCAGTATTTT.

The chain couples TRBV6-5 to TRBJ1-2; D is possibly TRBD1 (6 bases). V was cut by 8 bases and J by 8 bases, with 15 bases left in between. Germline assignment: CDR1 MNHEY and CDR2 SVGAGI. The CDR3 is 12 amino acids. The CDR3 reads CASGQSPKGYTF. The DNA of the CDR3 is TGTGCCAGCGGACAGTCCCCGAAGGGCTACACCTTC.

CDR3 region: CASSRDIAPLNSPLHF. In nucleotides, the CDR3 is TGTGCCAGCAGTCGCGACATTGCCCCCTTAAATTCACCCCTCCACTTT. The rearrangement joins TRBV6-6 to TRBJ1-6; D is ambiguous. Germline CDR1 reads MNHNY; CDR2 reads SVGAGI (reference sequence). V gave up 5 bases and J gave up 7 bases, with 18 bases separating them. This CDR3 is 16 amino acids long.

The V call is TRBV7-9, the J call TRBJ2-1; D not resolved. The CDR3 length is 14 residues. Trimming took 0 bases from V and 5 from J, leaving 8 bases between them. Germline V CDR1 and CDR2: SEHNR, FQNEAQ (reference sequence). The CDR3 region is CASSLAGSHNEQFF. CDR3 bases: TGTGCCAGCAGCTTAGCTGGCAGTCACAATGAGCAGTTCTTC.

This chain connects TRBV29-1 to TRBJ2-1; TRBD2 matches 15 bases. There are 17 residues in the CDR3. V lost 0 bases and J lost 6; bases outside the gene matches: 6. From germline, CDR1 is SQVTM and CDR2 ANQGSEA. CDR3 coding DNA: TGCAGCGTTGAAGATACCGGACTAGCGGGGGGGCCCAATGAGCAGTTCTTC. Its translation is CSVEDTGLAGGPNEQFF.

As DNA, the CDR3 is TGTGCCAGCTGGGGGCCCCAGGGTAGCTCCTACAATGAGCAGTTCTTC. Its translation is CASWGPQGSSYNEQFF. V and J are TRBV27 and TRBJ2-1; possible D gene TRBD1, 6 bases. V gave up 8 bases and J gave up 0 bases, with 17 bases separating them. This CDR3 is 16 amino acids long. Germline CDR1 MNHEY, CDR2 SMNVEV (reference sequence).

CDR3 in DNA: TGTGCCAGCAGTGAATTTGGAATTGGAACAGATACGCAGTATTTT. This translates into CASSEFGIGTDTQYF. The chain uses TRBV25-1 and TRBJ2-3; D gene ambiguous. The ends were cut back, 1 base at V and 3 bases at J, with 11 bases in the middle. Per the germline V gene, CDR1 is MGHDK and CDR2 is SYGVNS. The CDR3 covers 15 residues.

This clone was counted a single time. The chain joins TRBV5-4 to TRBJ2-5, with TRBD2 matching 7 bases. The CDR3 extends over 15 amino acids. Germline values: CDR1 SGHNT, CDR2 YYREEE (reference sequence). V trimming: 9 bases; J trimming: 2 bases; junction bases outside the gene matches: 13. CDR3 amino acids: CATNPQRGTQETQYF. The CDR3 DNA reads as TGTGCCACCAACCCCCAGCGGGGTACTCAAGAGACCCAGTACTTC.

The chain couples TRBV27 to TRBJ2-5; the match to TRBD1 covers 10 bases. Germline V gene data show CDR1 as MNHEY and CDR2 as SMNVEV (reference sequence). The CDR3 consists of 14 residues. V lost 5 bases to trimming and J lost 5 bases; unmatched junction nucleotides: 5. CDR3 sequence reads: CASSLTGGAETQYF. For the CDR3, the DNA is TGTGCCAGCAGTCTGACAGGGGGCGCGGAGACCCAGTACTTC.

V usage is TRBV9 and J usage is TRBJ2-1; D gene ambiguous. V lost 4 bases, J lost 0 bases, and 14 bases lay in between. CDR1 and CDR2 from the germline V gene are SGDLS and YYNGEE. The CDR3 extends over 16 amino acids. In DNA form, the CDR3 reads TGTGCCAGCAGCCCGTCAACCTGGAGCTCCTACAATGAGCAGTTCTTC. This translates into CASSPSTWSSYNEQFF.

The chain employs TRBV6-1 and TRBJ1-1, with D maybe TRBD1 (5 bases). Germline V gene lookup returns CDR1 MNHNS and CDR2 SASEGT. This CDR3 is 15 amino acids long. V lost 3 bases and J lost 0, with 11 bases in between. CDR3 DNA: TGTGCCAGCAGTGAGGGGGGGAGCATGAACACTGAAGCTTTCTTT. Translating gives CASSEGGSMNTEAFF.

The V gene is TRBV5-6, the J gene TRBJ1-5; D may be TRBD1 (6 bases). V lost 2 bases to trimming and J lost 7 bases, with 10 bases between them. The CDR3 has 13 amino acids. From germline, CDR1 is SGHDT and CDR2 YYEEEE. This CDR3 reads CASSFGGDQPQHF. The CDR3 coding sequence is TGTGCCAGCAGCTTTGGGGGCGACCAGCCCCAGCATTTT.

This clone is a singleton in its sample. The V and J genes are TRBV6-5 and TRBJ1-1; 10 bases match TRBD1. The V segment lost 0 bases and the J segment 11 bases; nucleotides outside the gene matches: 6. CDR1 and CDR2 (germline): MNHEY, SVGAGI. This CDR3 contains 14 residues. The CDR3 sequence is CASSYSGTGELAFF. The CDR3 DNA reads as TGTGCCAGCAGTTACTCCGGGACAGGGGAGTTGGCTTTCTTT.

The gene calls are TRBV9 and TRBJ2-7; no reliable D call. CDR1 is SGDLS, CDR2 YYNGEE, per germline. Trimming took 4 bases from V and 0 from J, leaving 11 bases between them. The CDR3 extends over 14 amino acids. CDR3 residues: CASSLSSSSYEQYF. Written as DNA, the CDR3 is TGTGCCAGCAGCCTAAGCTCGAGCTCCTACGAGCAGTACTTC.

The V and J genes are TRBV4-2 and TRBJ2-7; 8 nucleotides align to TRBD2. With V trimmed by 3 bases and J by 3 bases, 4 bases remained unmatched. The CDR3 runs to 14 residues. In germline, CDR1 is LGHNA, CDR2 YNFKEQ. DNA for the CDR3: TGTGCCAGCAGCCACACGGGAGGGGTCTACGAGCAGTACTTC. It codes for CASSHTGGVYEQYF.

Only one count was recorded for this clone. V and J are TRBV30 and TRBJ2-7; D gene ambiguous. Trimming cost V 0 bases and J 0 bases, with 9 bases left between them. The CDR3 consists of 14 residues. Germline V gives CDR1 GTSNPN, CDR2 SVGIG (reference sequence). In nucleotides, the CDR3 is TGTGCCTGGAGTGTAGGCAGAAGCTCCTACGAGCAGTACTTC. It codes for CAWSVGRSSYEQYF.

This sequence joins TRBV6-4 and TRBJ2-1; 9 positions match TRBD1. Looked up from germline, CDR1 is MRHNA and CDR2 is SNTAGT. J gave up 6 bases and V 5 bases, and 5 bases lay outside the gene matches. The CDR3 loop spans 14 amino acids. The CDR3 DNA reads TGTGCCAGCAGTCCACAGGGGGCGCGCAATGAGCAGTTCTTC. This gives the protein CASSPQGARNEQFF.

The chain couples TRBV15 to TRBJ2-3; 7 bases fit TRBD2. With V trimmed by 0 bases and J by 4 bases, 7 bases remained unmatched. This CDR3 has 16 residues. In germline, CDR1 is LNHNV, CDR2 YYDKDF (reference sequence). DNA for the CDR3: TGTGCCACCAGCAGAGATCGCGGAGGGAGGGCAGATACGCAGTATTTT. Translation gives CATSRDRGGRADTQYF.

The gene calls are TRBV7-9 and TRBJ1-6, with 8 bases aligning to TRBD1. The CDR3 has 19 amino acids. Germline CDR1 SEHNR, CDR2 FQNEAQ (reference sequence). The J segment lost 2 bases and the V segment lost 2 bases, leaving 11 bases of the junction unmatched. The CDR3 sequence is CASSLFFPGQAPYNSPLHF. The CDR3, as DNA: TGTGCCAGCAGCTTATTTTTCCCGGGACAGGCCCCCTATAATTCACCCCTCCACTTT.